This T cell receptor (beta chain) was captured in a study of T cell responses to AZD1222 COVID-19 vaccine. Notes on the study in general: Unmutated variant regions are reportedly targeted by nearly half of spike-specific TCRs. No day 14 peak samples; only post-peak repertoires were characterized. Donors in the cohort were predominantly white British and more often female, and clonal diversity was possibly underestimated. Vaccination with two AZD1222 doses was followed by a rise in Spike-specific TCR breadth and depth.

As to this clone: What it binds is not known.

This CDR3 comprises 16 residues. V shed 2 bases and J 0 bases; nucleotides not matched to a gene: 8. Germline V gives CDR1 SGHKS, CDR2 YYEKEE (reference sequence). The table came from immunoSEQ multiplex PCR; TCRdb's copy has only in-frame clones and leaves some out. The table includes approximately 81,000 clones, about 93% detected once. This sample comprised peripheral blood, obtained on day 0 of MenACWY control vaccination. The chain has TRBV5-5 and TRBJ2-7; 7 nucleotides align to TRBD1. This TCR came from an adult in good health. In DNA form, the CDR3 reads TGTGCCAGCAGCTTCGTTTCCAGGGGGAGCTCCTACGAGCAGTACTTC. Its translation is CASSFVSRGSSYEQYF.